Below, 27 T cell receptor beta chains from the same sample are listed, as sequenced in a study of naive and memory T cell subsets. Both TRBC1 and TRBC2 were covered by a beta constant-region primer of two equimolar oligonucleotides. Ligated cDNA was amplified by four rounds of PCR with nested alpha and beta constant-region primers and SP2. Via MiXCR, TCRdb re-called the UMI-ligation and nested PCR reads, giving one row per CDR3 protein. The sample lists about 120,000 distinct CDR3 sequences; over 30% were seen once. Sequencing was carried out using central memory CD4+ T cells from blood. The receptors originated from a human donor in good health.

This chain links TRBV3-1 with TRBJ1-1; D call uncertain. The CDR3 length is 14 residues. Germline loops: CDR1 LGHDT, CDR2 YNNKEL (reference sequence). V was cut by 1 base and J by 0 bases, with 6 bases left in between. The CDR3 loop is CASSQGSLNTEAFF. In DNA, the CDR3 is TGTGCCAGCAGCCAAGGATCACTGAACACTGAAGCTTTCTTT.

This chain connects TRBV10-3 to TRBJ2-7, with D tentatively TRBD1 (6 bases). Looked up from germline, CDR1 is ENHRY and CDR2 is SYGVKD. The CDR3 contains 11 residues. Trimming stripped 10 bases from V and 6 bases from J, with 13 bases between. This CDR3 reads CANLDRAEQYF. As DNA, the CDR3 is TGTGCCAACCTGGACAGAGCCGAGCAGTACTTC.

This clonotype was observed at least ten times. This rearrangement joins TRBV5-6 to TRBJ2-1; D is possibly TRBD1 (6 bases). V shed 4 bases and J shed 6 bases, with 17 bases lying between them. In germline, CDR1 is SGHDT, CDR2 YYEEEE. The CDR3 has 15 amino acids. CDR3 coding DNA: TGTGCCAGCAGCCGTACGAGAAACAGGGCCAATGAGCAGTTCTTC. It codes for CASSRTRNRANEQFF.

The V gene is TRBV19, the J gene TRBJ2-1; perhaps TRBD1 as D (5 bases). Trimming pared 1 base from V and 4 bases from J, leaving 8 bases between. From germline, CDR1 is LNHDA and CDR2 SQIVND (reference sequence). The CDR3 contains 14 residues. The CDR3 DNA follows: TGTGCCAGTAGTATAGGTCAGGGATACAATGAGCAGTTCTTC. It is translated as CASSIGQGYNEQFF.

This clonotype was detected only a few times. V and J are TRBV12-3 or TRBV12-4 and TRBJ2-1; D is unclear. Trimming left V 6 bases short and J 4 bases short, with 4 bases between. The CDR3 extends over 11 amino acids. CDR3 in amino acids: CASRRYNEQFF. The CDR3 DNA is TGTGCCAGCAGACGATACAATGAGCAGTTCTTC.

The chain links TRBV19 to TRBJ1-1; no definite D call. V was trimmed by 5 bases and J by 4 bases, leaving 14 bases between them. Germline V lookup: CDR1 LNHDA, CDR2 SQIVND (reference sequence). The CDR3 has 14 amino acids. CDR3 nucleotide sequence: TGTGCCAGTAGTCGGTCAAACCCTAGCACTGAAGCTTTCTTT. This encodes CASSRSNPSTEAFF.

Here the CDR3 reads CASSLGRKNTEAFF. CDR3 DNA: TGTGCCAGCAGTTTGGGACGGAAGAACACTGAAGCTTTCTTT. The chain recombines TRBV28 with TRBJ1-1, with D maybe TRBD1 (5 bases). The V gene lost 3 bases and the J gene lost 1 base, with 9 bases spanning the gap. Germline V lookup: CDR1 MDHEN, CDR2 SYDVKM. The CDR3 has 14 amino acids.

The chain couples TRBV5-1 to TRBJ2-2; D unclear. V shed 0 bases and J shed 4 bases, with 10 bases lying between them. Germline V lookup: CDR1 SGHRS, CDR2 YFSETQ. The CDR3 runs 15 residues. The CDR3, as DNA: TGCGCCAGCAGCTTGGCCACAGCGATCACCGGGGAGCTGTTTTTT. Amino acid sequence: CASSLATAITGELFF.

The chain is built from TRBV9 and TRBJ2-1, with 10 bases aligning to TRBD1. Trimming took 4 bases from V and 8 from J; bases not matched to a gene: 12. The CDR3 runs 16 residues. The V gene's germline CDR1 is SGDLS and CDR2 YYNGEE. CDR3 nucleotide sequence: TGTGCCAGCAGCCCTCTCGGGGGACAGGGGATCGATGAGCAGTTCTTC. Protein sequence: CASSPLGGQGIDEQFF.

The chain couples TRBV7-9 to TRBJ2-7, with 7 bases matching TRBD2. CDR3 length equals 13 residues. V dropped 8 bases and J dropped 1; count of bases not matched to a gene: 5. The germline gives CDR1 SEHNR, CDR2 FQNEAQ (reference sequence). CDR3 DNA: TGTGCCAGCGGGCTAGCGGCATCCTACGAGCAGTACTTC. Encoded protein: CASGLAASYEQYF.

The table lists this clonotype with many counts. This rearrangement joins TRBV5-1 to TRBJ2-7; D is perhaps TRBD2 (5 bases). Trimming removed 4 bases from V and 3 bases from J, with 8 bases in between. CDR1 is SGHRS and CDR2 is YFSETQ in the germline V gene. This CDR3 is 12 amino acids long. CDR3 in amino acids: CASSPDYYEQYF. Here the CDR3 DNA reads TGCGCCAGCAGCCCCGACTACTACGAGCAGTACTTC. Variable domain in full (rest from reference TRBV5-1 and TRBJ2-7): KAGVTQTPRYLIKTRGQQVTLSCSPISGHRSVSWYQQTPGQGLQFLFEYFSETQRNKGNFPGRFSGRQFSNSRSEMNVSTLELGDSALYLCASSPDYYEQYFGPGTRLTVT.

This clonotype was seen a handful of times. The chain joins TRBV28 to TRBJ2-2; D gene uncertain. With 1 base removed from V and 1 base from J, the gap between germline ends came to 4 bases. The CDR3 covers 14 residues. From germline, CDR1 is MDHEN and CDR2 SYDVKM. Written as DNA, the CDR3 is TGTGCCAGCAGTTTATTGGGGAACACCGGGGAGCTGTTTTTT. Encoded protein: CASSLLGNTGELFF.

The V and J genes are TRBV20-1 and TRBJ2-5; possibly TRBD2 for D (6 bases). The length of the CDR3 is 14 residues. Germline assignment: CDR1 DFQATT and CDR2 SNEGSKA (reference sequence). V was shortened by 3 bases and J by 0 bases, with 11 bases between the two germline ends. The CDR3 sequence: CSASGTWDQETQYF. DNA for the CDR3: TGCAGTGCTAGCGGGACTTGGGACCAAGAGACCCAGTACTTC.

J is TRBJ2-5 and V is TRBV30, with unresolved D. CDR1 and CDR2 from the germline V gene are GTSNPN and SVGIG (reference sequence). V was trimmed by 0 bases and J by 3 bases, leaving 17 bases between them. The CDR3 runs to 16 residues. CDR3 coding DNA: TGTGCCTGGAGTGTACCCTCGGGTTTAGGGAAAGAGACCCAGTACTTC. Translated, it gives CAWSVPSGLGKETQYF.

In DNA, the CDR3 is TGTGCCAGCAGCCTAGGGACAGGGGGTCGGAGGAACACCGGGGAGCTGTTTTTT. It specifies CASSLGTGGRRNTGELFF. The V call is TRBV4-2, the J call TRBJ2-2; 11 bases align to TRBD1. Unmatched junction bases numbered 8, after V lost 4 bases and J lost 1 base. The CDR3 is 18 residues long. Germline V lookup: CDR1 LGHNA, CDR2 YNFKEQ.

The DNA for the CDR3 is TGTGCCAGCAGCTTTAGGGGTGCCGGGACCTTC. It encodes CASSFRGAGTF. The rearrangement uses TRBV11-2 and TRBJ1-2; TRBD1 might be the D (5 bases). CDR3 length: 11 residues. CDR1 and CDR2 (germline): SGHAT, FQNNGV. V was pared by 3 bases and J by 14 bases, with 13 bases between.

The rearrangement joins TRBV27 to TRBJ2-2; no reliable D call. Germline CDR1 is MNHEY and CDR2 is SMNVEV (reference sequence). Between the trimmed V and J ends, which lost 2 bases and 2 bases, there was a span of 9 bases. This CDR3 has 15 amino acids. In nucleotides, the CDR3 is TGTGCCAGCAGTTTACAGTACAGTAACACCGGGGAGCTGTTTTTT. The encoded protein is CASSLQYSNTGELFF.

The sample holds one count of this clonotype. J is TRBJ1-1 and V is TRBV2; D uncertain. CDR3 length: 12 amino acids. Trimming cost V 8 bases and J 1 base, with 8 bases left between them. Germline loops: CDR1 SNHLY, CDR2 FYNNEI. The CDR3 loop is CASQDGNTEAFF. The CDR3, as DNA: TGTGCCAGCCAGGACGGGAACACTGAAGCTTTCTTT. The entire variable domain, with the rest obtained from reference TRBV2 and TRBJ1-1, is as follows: EPEVTQTPSHQVTQMGQEVILRCVPISNHLYFYWYRQILGQKVEFLVSFYNNEISEKSEIFDDQFSVERPDGSNFTLKIRSTKLEDSAMYFCASQDGNTEAFFGQGTRLTVV.

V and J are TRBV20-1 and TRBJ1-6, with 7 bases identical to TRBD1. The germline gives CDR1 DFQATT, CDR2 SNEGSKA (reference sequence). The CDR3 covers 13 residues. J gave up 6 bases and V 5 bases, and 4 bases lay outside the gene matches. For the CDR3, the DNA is TGCAGTGCTGCTGGGACAGCTAATTCACCCCTCCACTTT. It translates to CSAAGTANSPLHF.

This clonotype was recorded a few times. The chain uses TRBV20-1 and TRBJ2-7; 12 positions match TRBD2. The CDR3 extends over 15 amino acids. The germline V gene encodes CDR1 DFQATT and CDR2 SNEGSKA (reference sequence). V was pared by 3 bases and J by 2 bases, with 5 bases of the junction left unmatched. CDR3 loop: CSASPLAGGTYEQYF. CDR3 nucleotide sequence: TGCAGTGCTAGTCCACTAGCGGGAGGTACCTACGAGCAGTACTTC.

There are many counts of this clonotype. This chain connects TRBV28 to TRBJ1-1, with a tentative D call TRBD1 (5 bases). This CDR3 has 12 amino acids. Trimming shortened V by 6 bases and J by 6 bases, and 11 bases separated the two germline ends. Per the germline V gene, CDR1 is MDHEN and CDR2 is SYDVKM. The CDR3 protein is CASSTGDPEAFF. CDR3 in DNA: TGTGCCAGCAGCACCGGGGACCCTGAAGCTTTCTTT.

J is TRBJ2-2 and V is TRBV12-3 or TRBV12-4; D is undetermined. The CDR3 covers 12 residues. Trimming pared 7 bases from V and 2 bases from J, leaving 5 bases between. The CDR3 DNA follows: TGTGCCAGCAAACAAAACACCGGGGAGCTGTTTTTT. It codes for CASKQNTGELFF.

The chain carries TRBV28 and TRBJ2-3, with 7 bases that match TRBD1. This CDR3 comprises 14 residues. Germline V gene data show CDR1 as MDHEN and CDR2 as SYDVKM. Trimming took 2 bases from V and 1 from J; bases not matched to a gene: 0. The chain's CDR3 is CASSLGQGTDTQYF. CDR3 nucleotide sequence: TGTGCCAGCAGTTTAGGACAGGGCACAGATACGCAGTATTTT.

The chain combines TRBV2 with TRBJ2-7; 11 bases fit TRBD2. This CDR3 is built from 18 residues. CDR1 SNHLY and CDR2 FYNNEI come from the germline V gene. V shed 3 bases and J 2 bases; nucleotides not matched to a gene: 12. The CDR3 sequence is CASSDPRSSGRDAYEQYF. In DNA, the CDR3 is TGTGCCAGCAGTGATCCTCGTAGTAGCGGGAGGGACGCCTACGAGCAGTACTTC.

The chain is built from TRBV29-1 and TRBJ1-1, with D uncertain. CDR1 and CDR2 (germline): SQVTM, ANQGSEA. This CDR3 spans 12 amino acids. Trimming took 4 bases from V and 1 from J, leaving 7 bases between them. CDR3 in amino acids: CSVVLGNTEAFF. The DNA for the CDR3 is TGCAGCGTTGTGTTAGGGAACACTGAAGCTTTCTTT.

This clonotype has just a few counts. The CDR3 DNA follows: TGCAGCGTTTCTAGCGGGGCCTACAATGAGCAGTTCTTC. This gives the protein CSVSSGAYNEQFF. The chain carries TRBV29-1 and TRBJ2-1; 9 bases align to TRBD2. Germline V gene data show CDR1 as SQVTM and CDR2 as ANQGSEA. V shed 5 bases, J shed 2 bases, and the junction held 1 base outside the gene matches. This CDR3 spans 13 amino acids.

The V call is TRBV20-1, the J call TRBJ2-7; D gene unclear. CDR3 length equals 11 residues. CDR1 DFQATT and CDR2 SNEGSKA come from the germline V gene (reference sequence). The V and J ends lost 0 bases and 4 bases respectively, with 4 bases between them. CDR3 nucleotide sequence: TGCAGTGCTAGAGAAGCATACGAGCAGTACTTC. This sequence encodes CSAREAYEQYF.